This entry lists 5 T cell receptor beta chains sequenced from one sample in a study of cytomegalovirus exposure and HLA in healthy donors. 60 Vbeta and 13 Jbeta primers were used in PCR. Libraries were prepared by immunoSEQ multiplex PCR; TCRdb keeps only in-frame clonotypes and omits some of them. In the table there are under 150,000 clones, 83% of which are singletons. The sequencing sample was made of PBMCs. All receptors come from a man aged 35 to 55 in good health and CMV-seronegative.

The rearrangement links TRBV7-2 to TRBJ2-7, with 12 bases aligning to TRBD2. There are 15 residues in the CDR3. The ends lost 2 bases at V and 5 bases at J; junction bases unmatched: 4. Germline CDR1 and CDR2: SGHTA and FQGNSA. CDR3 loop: CASSLRLAGEDEQYF. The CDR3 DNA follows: TGTGCCAGCAGCTTAAGACTAGCGGGAGAGGACGAGCAGTACTTC.

The CDR3 loop is CASSLTGEGNGELFF. The CDR3 nucleotides are TGTGCCAGCAGCCTAACGGGGGAGGGGAACGGGGAGCTGTTTTTT. The J gene is TRBJ2-2, the V gene TRBV11-2; 7 bases match TRBD2. Germline trimming cut 5 bases from V and 7 bases from J; bases unmatched to any gene: 10. The CDR3 runs to 15 residues. Germline loops: CDR1 SGHAT, CDR2 FQNNGV.

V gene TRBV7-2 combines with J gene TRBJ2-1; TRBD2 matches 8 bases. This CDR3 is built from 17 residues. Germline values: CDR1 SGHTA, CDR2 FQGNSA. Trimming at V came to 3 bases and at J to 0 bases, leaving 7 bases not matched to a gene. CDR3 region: CASSFSAGEGSYNEQFF. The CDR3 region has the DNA TGTGCCAGCAGCTTCTCAGCGGGAGAGGGCTCCTACAATGAGCAGTTCTTC.

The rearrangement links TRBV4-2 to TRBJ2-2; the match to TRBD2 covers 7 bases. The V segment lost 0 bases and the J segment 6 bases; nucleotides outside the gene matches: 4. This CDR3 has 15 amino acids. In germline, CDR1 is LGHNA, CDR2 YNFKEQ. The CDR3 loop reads CASSQEGGRAGELFF. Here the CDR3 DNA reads TGTGCCAGCAGCCAAGAAGGAGGGAGGGCCGGGGAGCTGTTTTTT.

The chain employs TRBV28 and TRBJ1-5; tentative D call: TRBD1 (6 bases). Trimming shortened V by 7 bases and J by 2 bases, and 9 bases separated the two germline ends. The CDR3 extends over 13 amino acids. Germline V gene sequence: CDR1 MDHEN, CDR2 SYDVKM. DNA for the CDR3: TGTGCCAGCAACAGGGCGGGCAATCAGCCCCAGCATTTT. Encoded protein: CASNRAGNQPQHF.